The rows below give T cell receptor beta chains drawn from one sample of a study of blood T cell repertoires in COVID-19. This table comes from immunoSEQ multiplex PCR, and its TCRdb copy is limited to in-frame clones, with some not included. The profile shows 150,000 to 200,000 clones, roughly 87% of them singletons. Sequenced material: peripheral blood. The receptors shown here come from a man aged 55 to 70 with active or convalescent COVID-19. CDR3s include the opening cysteine and the closing phenylalanine or tryptophan. D genes are given only for firm matches. Only some rows state a clone size, as once, few, many or a class for expanded clones.

CDR3nt,CDR3aa,len,abundance,v_gene,j_gene,d_gene
TGTGCCAGCAAGCTGGACAGGGGTCCCGGAAACACCATATATTTT,CASKLDRGPGNTIYF,15,-,TRBV6-5,TRBJ1-3,TRBD1
TGTGCCAGCAGCCTGGGGCAGATGGCTAATCAGCCCCAGCATTTT,CASSLGQMANQPQHF,15,-,TRBV5-8,TRBJ1-5,-
TGTGCCAGCAGCTCGTCCAGCACAGATACGCAGTATTTT,CASSSSSTDTQYF,13,-,TRBV5-4,TRBJ2-3,-
TGCGCCAGCAGCTCGTCTTTGGGCAGGGGAAGATCACCCCTCCACTTT,CASSSSLGRGRSPLHF,16,-,TRBV5-1,TRBJ1-6,-
TGCAGTGCTAGTTCCAGTCCCTCGAGCAATCAGCCCCAGCATTTT,CSASSSPSSNQPQHF,15,-,TRBV20-1,TRBJ1-5,-
TGTGCCACCAGTGATAGACAGCTTAATCAGCCCCAGCATTTT,CATSDRQLNQPQHF,14,-,TRBV24-1,TRBJ1-5,-
TGCGCCAGCAGCTTGGGGTCCGGGACAGGGTACGAAAAACTGTTTTTT,CASSLGSGTGYEKLFF,16,-,TRBV5-1,TRBJ1-4,TRBD1
TGCAGCGTGGGACAGGGATCCGACTATGGCTACACCTTC,CSVGQGSDYGYTF,13,-,TRBV29-1,TRBJ1-2,TRBD1
TGCGCCAGCAGGAGCGGGGGTAGTTTCTTCTTC,CASRSGGSFFF,11,few,TRBV10-1,TRBJ2-1,TRBD2
TGTGCTAGTGGTTTGAGGGTGGCAGGGTCTTCTGGAAACACCATATATTTT,CASGLRVAGSSGNTIYF,17,few,TRBV12-5,TRBJ1-3,-
TGTGCCGTGCTTGATGATTCGACAGGGAGCACAGATACGCAGTATTTT,CAVLDDSTGSTDTQYF,16,-,TRBV11-2,TRBJ2-3,TRBD1
TGTGCCAGCTCACATCGGACAGGGCACACCGGGGAGCTGTTTTTT,CASSHRTGHTGELFF,15,-,TRBV18,TRBJ2-2,TRBD1
TGCGCCAGCAGCTTGGGACAGGGAAATGAAAAACTGTTTTTT,CASSLGQGNEKLFF,14,-,TRBV5-1,TRBJ1-4,TRBD1
TGTGCCAGTACGGGAGGTTCAGGGAGGAACACTGAAGCTTTCTTT,CASTGGSGRNTEAFF,15,-,TRBV2,TRBJ1-1,-
TGTGCCAGCAGCGCCCCTTCAGGCCAGGGGAGGGGGGAGACCCAGTACTTC,CASSAPSGQGRGETQYF,17,-,TRBV21-1,TRBJ2-5,-
TGTGCCAGCAGTGGACTTAGCGGGGGGGCCGGGGAGCTGTTTTTT,CASSGLSGGAGELFF,15,once,TRBV6-2/TRBV6-3,TRBJ2-2,TRBD2
TGCGCCAGCAGCTCGGACAGCCATCAGTTCTTC,CASSSDSHQFF,11,-,TRBV5-1,TRBJ2-1,-
TGTGCCAGCAGCATCGGGACAGGGAACGAGCAGTTCTTC,CASSIGTGNEQFF,13,-,TRBV9,TRBJ2-1,TRBD1
TGTGCCAGCAGCTCTATACAGGGGTCGTCGCACACCATATATTTT,CASSSIQGSSHTIYF,15,-,TRBV13,TRBJ1-3,TRBD1
TGTGCCATCAGTGACCGAGGGGGGGCTGTTACGCAGTATTTT,CAISDRGGAVTQYF,14,-,TRBV10-3,TRBJ2-3,-
TGCTCAGGGGCTCAGAGTATGAACACTGAAGCTTTCTTT,CSGAQSMNTEAFF,13,-,TRBV11-2,TRBJ1-1,-
TGTGCCAGCTCACCCTCCTTATTAAAAAACTATGGCTACACCTTC,CASSPSLLKNYGYTF,15,few,TRBV18,TRBJ1-2,-
TGTGCCAGCAGCGCTAAAGAATCCTACGAGCAGTACTTC,CASSAKESYEQYF,13,-,TRBV21-1,TRBJ2-7,-
TGTGCCAGCAGTGAAGAATGGGCTAGCGGGGGGTTTAGCTCTGGGGCCAACGTCCTGACTTTC,CASSEEWASGGFSSGANVLTF,21,-,TRBV2,TRBJ2-6,TRBD2
TGTGCCAGTAGTTCTAGCGGGGCGATCACAGATACGCAGTATTTT,CASSSSGAITDTQYF,15,once,TRBV19,TRBJ2-3,TRBD2
TGTGCCAGCAGCCTCGCTAGCGGGGGACCGACAGATACGCAGTATTTT,CASSLASGGPTDTQYF,16,-,TRBV7-2,TRBJ2-3,TRBD2
TGTGCCAGCTCACCAGGGGGACTTGATCAGCCCCAGCATTTT,CASSPGGLDQPQHF,14,-,TRBV18,TRBJ1-5,-
TGCGCCAGCAGCCAAGCGGGACTACGCACAGATACGCAGTATTTT,CASSQAGLRTDTQYF,15,-,TRBV4-1,TRBJ2-3,TRBD2
TGTGCCACCTCGGGACAGAACACTGAAGCTTTCTTT,CATSGQNTEAFF,12,-,TRBV24-1,TRBJ1-1,-
TGTGCCAGCAGCTCGGGACTAGCGGGGAACACCGGGGAGCTGTTTTTT,CASSSGLAGNTGELFF,16,-,TRBV5-4,TRBJ2-2,TRBD2
TGTGCCAGCAGTGCCAGGGCCCTCGGCGGCACAGATACGCAGTATTTT,CASSARALGGTDTQYF,16,-,TRBV2,TRBJ2-3,-
TGTGCCAGCATGTACACAGGGGCGGGTGAAGCTTTCTTT,CASMYTGAGEAFF,13,-,TRBV2,TRBJ1-1,TRBD1
TGTGCCAGCAGTCTCTCGAACACCGGGGAGCTGTTTTTT,CASSLSNTGELFF,13,-,TRBV6-2/TRBV6-3,TRBJ2-2,-
TGTGCCAGTACCATAACGTGGGCCGCTGGAAACACCATATATTTT,CASTITWAAGNTIYF,15,-,TRBV19,TRBJ1-3,-
TGTGCCACCAGCAGAGAGGGCGCCGGGGAGCTGTTTTTT,CATSREGAGELFF,13,-,TRBV15,TRBJ2-2,-
TGCGCCAGCAGCCAACACCGACAGGCCGGGGAGACCCAGTACTTC,CASSQHRQAGETQYF,15,-,TRBV4-1,TRBJ2-5,-
TGTGCCAGCAGCCAGTCCCTCACCCCCCACAGCTCCTACGAGCAGTACTTC,CASSQSLTPHSSYEQYF,17,-,TRBV7-9,TRBJ2-7,-
TGTGCCAGCAGCAAAGAATGGCCCCCCGTAAATTCACCCCTCCACTTT,CASSKEWPPVNSPLHF,16,-,TRBV21-1,TRBJ1-6,-
TGCGCCAGCAGGCTAGGAGAAGCGGATGACACTGAAGCTTTCTTT,CASRLGEADDTEAFF,15,-,TRBV5-1,TRBJ1-1,-
TGTGCCAGCAGTTGGTCCAGGGGGGCCCGCCCTAATTCCTCTGGAAACACCATATATTTT,CASSWSRGARPNSSGNTIYF,20,few,TRBV27,TRBJ1-3,TRBD1
TGCGCCAGCAGCTTGGCCGGAGCTAGCGGCGAGGGGGAGCTGTTTTTT,CASSLAGASGEGELFF,16,-,TRBV5-1,TRBJ2-2,TRBD2
TGTGCCAGCAGCGTATTGAGGTGGGCTAGCGGGGGCCGGGGGGTCCAAGAGACCCAGTACTTC,CASSVLRWASGGRGVQETQYF,21,once,TRBV9,TRBJ2-5,TRBD2
TGCGCCAGCAGCTTGACATCAATTAACACTGAAGCTTTCTTT,CASSLTSINTEAFF,14,-,TRBV5-1,TRBJ1-1,-
TGTGCCAGCAGTCCCCTTGACAGGGGGGGAAGGAACACTGAAGCTTTCTTT,CASSPLDRGGRNTEAFF,17,-,TRBV6-6,TRBJ1-1,TRBD1
TGCGCCAGCAGCCCAGAACCCGACAGTCAAGAGACCCAGTACTTC,CASSPEPDSQETQYF,15,once,TRBV5-1,TRBJ2-5,-
TGCGCCAGCAGCCAAGATCCACAGGGCCGGGAGACCCAGTACTTC,CASSQDPQGRETQYF,15,-,TRBV4-1,TRBJ2-5,-
TGCGCCAGCGCCGTGAGGTCCTACAATGAGCAGTTCTTC,CASAVRSYNEQFF,13,-,TRBV4-1,TRBJ2-1,-
TGCGCCAGCAGCCTGGGACAGATGAAGGGCAATGAGCAGTTCTTC,CASSLGQMKGNEQFF,15,-,TRBV5-1,TRBJ2-1,TRBD1
TGTGCCTGGAGTCAGGGGCCGGGGCAGCCCCAGCATTTT,CAWSQGPGQPQHF,13,-,TRBV30,TRBJ1-5,-
TGTGCCAGCAGTTGGGGTAGGACACCTGGGGCAGATACGCAGTATTTT,CASSWGRTPGADTQYF,16,-,TRBV11-1,TRBJ2-3,-
TGTGCCACTAGACAGGGGGCTGTGTATGAAAAACTGTTTTTT,CATRQGAVYEKLFF,14,-,TRBV6-5,TRBJ1-4,TRBD1
TGCGCCAGCAGCTCGACGGGACTATCTAATGAAAAACTGTTTTTT,CASSSTGLSNEKLFF,15,-,TRBV5-1,TRBJ1-4,-
TGTGCCAGCAGCCAAGGTGGACAGCCGAGTGAAAAACTGTTTTTT,CASSQGGQPSEKLFF,15,-,TRBV3-1/TRBV3-2,TRBJ1-4,-
TGTGCCAGCAGCCGCCATGGACTGCTGGCTGGAAACACCATATATTTT,CASSRHGLLAGNTIYF,16,-,TRBV14,TRBJ1-3,-
TGTGCCAGTAGTGCGGGACTAGCGGAGACCTCCTACGAGCAGTACTTC,CASSAGLAETSYEQYF,16,-,TRBV19,TRBJ2-7,TRBD2
TGTGCCAGCAGCCTAGGATTGACAGCGAACACTGAAGCTTTCTTT,CASSLGLTANTEAFF,15,-,TRBV3-1/TRBV3-2,TRBJ1-1,-
TGTGCCAGCTCACCTCCGGGACGGGGGGCAGATGGCTACACCTTC,CASSPPGRGADGYTF,15,-,TRBV18,TRBJ1-2,-